This passage covers 16 T cell receptor beta chains from one sample sequenced in a study of identical twins. TCRdb reprocessed the 5' RACE reads with MiXCR, giving one entry per CDR3 protein. Of about 520,000 distinct CDR3 sequences listed, about 20% are singletons. The same specimen was also included in a second study, on T cells expressing NK-cell markers.

Sequencing was done on a sample of CD4+ T cells sorted from blood. The source of these receptors is a woman between 18 and 30 years old in good health.

J is TRBJ2-5 and V is TRBV15; a possible D gene is TRBD1 (5 bases). The CDR3 sequence is 17 residues long. Trimming left V 0 bases short and J 5 bases short, with 19 bases between. Germline-derived CDR1 and CDR2 are LNHNV and YYDKDF (reference sequence). The CDR3 loop reads CATSRDVTGAGSETQYF. The DNA for the CDR3 is TGTGCCACCAGCAGAGATGTCACGGGTGCAGGGTCGGAGACCCAGTACTTC.

V usage is TRBV5-1 and J usage is TRBJ1-5, with no clear D. The germline V and J ends were trimmed by 2 bases and 4 bases, with 10 bases remaining between them. Per germline, CDR1 SGHRS and CDR2 YFSETQ. The CDR3 loop spans 14 amino acids. The CDR3 coding sequence is TGCGCCAGCAGCTTAGGACCGCATAATCAGCCCCAGCATTTT. As protein: CASSLGPHNQPQHF. Drawing the rest from reference TRBV5-1 and TRBJ1-5, the complete variable domain is KAGVTQTPRYLIKTRGQQVTLSCSPISGHRSVSWYQQTPGQGLQFLFEYFSETQRNKGNFPGRFSGRQFSNSRSEMNVSTLELGDSALYLCASSLGPHNQPQHFGDGTRLSIL.

This clonotype was observed a few times. J is TRBJ2-1 and V is TRBV11-1; 12 positions agree with TRBD2. There are 18 residues in the CDR3. Germline-derived CDR1 and CDR2 are SGHAT and FQDESV (reference sequence). V shed 0 bases, J shed 2 bases, and the junction held 5 bases outside the gene matches. CDR3: CASSLAALAGGAYNEQFF. In DNA, the CDR3 is TGTGCCAGCAGCTTAGCGGCCCTAGCGGGAGGGGCCTACAATGAGCAGTTCTTC.

This clonotype was picked up a small number of times. This rearrangement joins TRBV18 to TRBJ2-7; D is undetermined. V was trimmed by 4 bases and J by 5 bases, leaving 9 bases between them. Germline V CDR1 and CDR2: KGHSH, LQKENI. The length of the CDR3 is 12 residues. CDR3 sequence: CASSRRFDEQYF. The CDR3 DNA reads TGTGCCAGCTCACGCCGATTCGACGAGCAGTACTTC.

This clonotype was detected a few times. V is TRBV12-3 or TRBV12-4 and J is TRBJ2-3; 8 bases match TRBD2. With 2 bases clipped from V and 5 bases from J, the junction kept 12 bases outside the gene matches. The CDR3 length is 17 residues. This CDR3 is CASSLMKSGGLKDTQYF. In nucleotides, the CDR3 is TGTGCCAGCAGTTTAATGAAAAGCGGGGGTTTGAAAGATACGCAGTATTTT.

This clonotype was found a few times. The chain has TRBV5-1 and TRBJ2-6; no reliable D call. The CDR3 loop spans 17 amino acids. CDR1 and CDR2 from the germline V gene are SGHRS and YFSETQ. Trimming cost V 0 bases and J 5 bases, with 15 bases left between them. CDR3 DNA: TGCGCCAGCAGCTTGGTGTCAGATACGAGACGGGCCAACGTCCTGACTTTC. This translates into CASSLVSDTRRANVLTF.

This chain joins TRBV6-5 and TRBJ2-7; D may be TRBD1 or TRBD2 (5 bases each). The CDR3 extends over 16 amino acids. The V gene's germline CDR1 is MNHEY and CDR2 SVGAGI. Trimming took 0 bases from V and 4 from J, leaving 16 bases between them. The CDR3 sequence is CASSYSRDGRKYEQYF. The CDR3 DNA sequence: TGTGCCAGCAGTTACTCCCGGGACGGAAGGAAGTACGAGCAGTACTTC.

The genes are TRBV10-3 and TRBJ2-6, with 8 positions matching TRBD1. This CDR3 region has 15 residues. V shed 8 bases and J 2 bases; nucleotides not matched to a gene: 5. Looked up from germline, CDR1 is ENHRY and CDR2 is SYGVKD. This CDR3 reads CAIGQGKTGANVLTF. The DNA of the CDR3 is TGTGCCATCGGACAGGGTAAAACTGGGGCCAACGTCCTGACTTTC.

V and J are TRBV7-8 and TRBJ2-5; D possibly corresponds to TRBD1 (5 bases). Trimming removed 5 bases at V and 1 base at J, with 11 bases between. The CDR3 has 14 residues. CDR1 SGHVS and CDR2 FQNEAQ come from the germline V gene. The CDR3, as DNA: TGTGCCAGCAGCGTGACAGAGATCCAAGAGACCCAGTACTTC. This sequence encodes CASSVTEIQETQYF.

This clonotype was detected only a few times. The J gene is TRBJ2-1, the V gene TRBV15; D possibly uses TRBD1 or TRBD2 (5 bases each). V was pared by 5 bases and J by 3 bases, with 14 bases between. Germline V lookup: CDR1 LNHNV, CDR2 YYDKDF (reference sequence). The CDR3 loop spans 15 amino acids. CDR3 sequence reads: CATSGGRAFYNEQFF. For the CDR3, the DNA is TGTGCCACCAGCGGGGGTCGAGCGTTCTACAATGAGCAGTTCTTC.

The rearrangement links TRBV6-5 to TRBJ2-1, with D perhaps assigned TRBD1 or TRBD2 (5 bases each). The length of the CDR3 is 12 residues. The V gene lost 9 bases and the J gene lost 3 bases, with 9 bases spanning the gap. The V gene's germline CDR1 is MNHEY and CDR2 SVGAGI. CDR3 amino acids: CASRGFYNEQFF. For the CDR3, the DNA is TGTGCCAGTCGGGGCTTCTACAATGAGCAGTTCTTC.

The gene calls are TRBV18 and TRBJ2-3; no firm D call. CDR1 and CDR2 (germline): KGHSH, LQKENI. This CDR3 spans 14 amino acids. Trimming took 3 bases from V and 2 from J, leaving 9 bases between them. This CDR3 reads CASSPTENTDTQYF. The CDR3 DNA reads as TGTGCCAGCTCACCTACAGAGAACACAGATACGCAGTATTTT.

The V and J genes are TRBV20-1 and TRBJ2-1; 8 bases agree with TRBD1. The CDR3 consists of 15 residues. V shed 0 bases and J 6 bases; nucleotides not matched to a gene: 7. The germline V gene has CDR1 DFQATT and CDR2 SNEGSKA (reference sequence). As DNA, the CDR3 is TGCAGTGCTAGAGATCCTACCGGGACAGGCAATGAGCAGTTCTTC. Translating gives CSARDPTGTGNEQFF.

The rearrangement links TRBV5-1 to TRBJ2-1; D not certain. The length of the CDR3 is 13 residues. Germline CDR1 is SGHRS and CDR2 is YFSETQ. V was pared by 7 bases and J by 8 bases, with 16 bases between. CDR3 loop: CASGDVRVDEQFF. CDR3 coding DNA: TGCGCCAGCGGCGACGTAAGAGTCGATGAGCAGTTCTTC.

In its sample, this clonotype was seen a few times. The chain has TRBV20-1 and TRBJ2-1; no clear D gene. Trimming removed 0 bases from V and 8 bases from J, with 5 bases in between. Germline V gene sequence: CDR1 DFQATT, CDR2 SNEGSKA (reference sequence). There are 11 residues in the CDR3. Written as DNA, the CDR3 is TGCAGTGCTAGAGATGGCGATGAGCAGTTCTTC. Encoded protein: CSARDGDEQFF.

This clonotype was detected only a few times. The chain combines TRBV2 with TRBJ2-2, with a possible D match to TRBD2 (6 bases). Looked up from germline, CDR1 is SNHLY and CDR2 is FYNNEI. The CDR3 is 13 residues long. The V gene lost 10 bases and the J gene lost 3 bases, with 12 bases spanning the gap. CDR3 in amino acids: CAKGLAYTGELFF. The CDR3 DNA follows: TGTGCCAAGGGACTTGCATACACCGGGGAGCTGTTTTTT. Supplemented by reference TRBV2 and TRBJ2-2, the full variable domain reads EPEVTQTPSHQVTQMGQEVILRCVPISNHLYFYWYRQILGQKVEFLVSFYNNEISEKSEIFDDQFSVERPDGSNFTLKIRSTKLEDSAMYFCAKGLAYTGELFFGEGSRLTVL.